This T cell receptor beta chain was obtained from a study of T cells in narcolepsy. Study overall: Patients with NT1 or NT2 and healthy control donors were enrolled.

Profiling relied on immunoSEQ multiplex PCR, and the TCRdb table lists in-frame clones only, not all of them. The sample includes fewer than 35,000 clones, approximately 84% of them seen just once. Germline V lookup: CDR1 LNHDA, CDR2 SQIVND (reference sequence). Unmatched junction bases numbered 6, after V lost 6 bases and J lost 6 bases. The CDR3 length is 13 residues. Broader study findings: Reportedly, autoreactive clonotypes were serially detected in patients' blood but not controls'. Autoreactive HCRT-specific and TRIB2-specific clonotypes were marked in same-patient CSF-versus-blood CD4+ comparisons. In some patient and control memory CD4+ samples, autoreactive clones were absent.

Note on this clone: Its specificity is unknown.

This chain uses TRBV19 with TRBJ2-7, with 9 bases identical to TRBD1. The sequence derives from a human donor with narcolepsy. Input material: CD45RA- memory CD4+ T cells from PBMCs. CDR3 region: CASRPTDRGEQYF. The DNA for the CDR3 is TGTGCCAGTAGACCAACGGACAGGGGCGAGCAGTACTTC.